These 10 T cell receptor beta chains came from one sample sequenced in a study of shared clonotypes between healthy human individuals. Naive CD8 cells, CD45RO-negative and positively selected for CCR7, excluded terminally differentiated effector memory CD45RA+ cells. Some clones are missing from TCRdb's copy, which holds only in-frame ones; the method was immunoSEQ multiplex PCR. The sample yields millions of clones, 90% to 95% seen once. The specimen sequenced was naive CD8+ T cells from PBMCs. The receptors come from a man aged 18 to 30 in good health. Some clones in this sample may be carry-over from other donors' samples.

The V call is TRBV19, the J call TRBJ1-1; TRBD1 is a possible D gene (5 bases). The CDR3 is 17 amino acids. Germline V gives CDR1 LNHDA, CDR2 SQIVND (reference sequence). Trimming shortened V by 2 bases and J by 11 bases, and 27 bases separated the two germline ends. CDR3 DNA: TGTGCCAGTAGTATATCGCTCTGGGGGGAGCACTACCGAGGTGCTTTCTTT. This gives the protein CASSISLWGEHYRGAFF.

The V call is TRBV30, the J call TRBJ2-7; 8 bases are shared with TRBD2. The J segment lost 4 bases and the V segment lost 2 bases, leaving 16 bases of the junction unmatched. This CDR3 has 17 residues. CDR1 is GTSNPN, CDR2 SVGIG, per germline (reference sequence). The CDR3 nucleotides are TGTGCCTGGAGTAACGGTCTTTGGCGGGAGGTTGGGTACGAGCAGTACTTC. Translating it yields CAWSNGLWREVGYEQYF.

V usage is TRBV19 and J usage is TRBJ2-7; D unresolved. Germline V gives CDR1 LNHDA, CDR2 SQIVND (reference sequence). Trimming stripped 10 bases from V and 4 bases from J, with 14 bases between. This CDR3 is 12 amino acids long. This CDR3 reads CATANSKYEQYF. For the CDR3, the DNA is TGTGCCACCGCAAATTCTAAGTACGAGCAGTACTTC.

Only a few counts were recorded for this clone. The identical CDR3 is also encoded by other nucleotide sequences in the sample. The CDR3 loop reads CASSGTGGTEAFF. For the CDR3, the DNA is TGTGCCAGCAGCGGGACAGGGGGGACTGAAGCTTTCTTT. This chain connects TRBV6-5 to TRBJ1-1; 11 bases agree with TRBD1. V dropped 6 bases and J dropped 5; count of bases not matched to a gene: 2. The CDR3 spans 13 residues. The germline V gene has CDR1 MNHEY and CDR2 SVGAGI.

V and J are TRBV9 and TRBJ2-1, with D tentatively TRBD2 (5 bases). The germline V and J ends were trimmed by 0 bases and 6 bases, with 25 bases remaining between them. The CDR3 contains 19 residues. Germline assignment: CDR1 SGDLS and CDR2 YYNGEE. The DNA for the CDR3 is TGTGCCAGCAGCGTAGCTATCGCTTTTGAGGGAGTCACTGCCAATGAGCAGTTCTTC. It yields the protein CASSVAIAFEGVTANEQFF.

This chain joins TRBV4-1 and TRBJ2-4; TRBD1 is a possible D gene (6 bases). This CDR3 is 13 amino acids long. Germline CDR1 reads MGHRA; CDR2 reads YSYEKL. V lost 3 bases, J lost 10 bases, and 13 bases lay in between. As DNA, the CDR3 is TGCGCCAGCAGCCACCTCAGGACAGATATTCAGTACTTC. Amino acids: CASSHLRTDIQYF.

The chain links TRBV18 to TRBJ2-5; D remains ambiguous. The CDR3 is 12 amino acids. In germline, CDR1 is KGHSH, CDR2 LQKENI. V was trimmed by 3 bases and J by 5 bases, leaving 7 bases between them. This chain's CDR3 is CASSPRRETQYF. Here the CDR3 DNA reads TGTGCCAGCTCACCGAGACGGGAGACCCAGTACTTC.

This clone has only one observation. The CDR3 reads CASSLTFGQYNEQFF. CDR3 nucleotide sequence: TGTGCCAGCAGTTTGACTTTCGGGCAGTACAATGAGCAGTTCTTC. The chain has TRBV28 and TRBJ2-1; D gene uncertain. V lost 3 bases and J 4 bases, leaving 13 bases between the germline ends. The CDR3 covers 15 residues. CDR1 is MDHEN, CDR2 SYDVKM, per germline.

The chain is built from TRBV7-2 and TRBJ2-4; TRBD2 might be the D (5 bases). The V end was cut by 1 base, the J end by 8 bases, with 12 bases between. CDR3 length equals 14 residues. Germline CDR1 SGHTA, CDR2 FQGNSA. The CDR3 region is CASSLETAGDIQYF. Here the CDR3 DNA reads TGTGCCAGCAGCTTAGAAACTGCCGGGGACATTCAGTACTTC.

The genes are TRBV4-1 and TRBJ2-7, with a weak D call TRBD2 (6 bases). CDR1 MGHRA and CDR2 YSYEKL come from the germline V gene. The V and J ends lost 0 bases and 2 bases respectively, with 8 bases between them. This CDR3 is built from 14 residues. DNA of the CDR3: TGCGCCAGCAGCCAAGAGGAGGGGACCTACGAGCAGTACTTC. Translating it yields CASSQEEGTYEQYF.